The 7 T cell receptor beta chains below all came from one sample that was sequenced in a study of cytomegalovirus exposure and HLA in healthy donors. Repertoires were generated with immunoSEQ multiplex PCR, while TCRdb's copy carries only in-frame clones and drops some. The sample consists of tens of thousands of clones, about 92% of them appearing once. The sequenced sample was PBMCs. The receptors derive from a woman aged 18-29 years in good health and CMV-seropositive.

The chain uses TRBV7-2 and TRBJ2-7; TRBD1 matches 9 bases. CDR1 and CDR2 (germline): SGHTA, FQGNSA. V dropped 5 bases and J dropped 3; count of bases not matched to a gene: 11. The CDR3 is 16 residues long. CDR3 sequence: CASSPMIPGQGYEQYF. The CDR3, as DNA: TGTGCCAGCAGCCCGATGATCCCGGGACAGGGCTACGAGCAGTACTTC.

The V call is TRBV2, the J call TRBJ1-4, with D hard to call. This CDR3 is built from 15 residues. Deletions cut 6 bases from V and 0 bases from J, with 11 bases between. Germline V gene sequence: CDR1 SNHLY, CDR2 FYNNEI. CDR3 loop: CASSPGRSTNEKLFF. The CDR3 DNA reads TGTGCCAGCAGCCCCGGGAGGTCAACTAATGAAAAACTGTTTTTT.

The rearrangement links TRBV10-3 to TRBJ2-3; perhaps TRBD2 as D (6 bases). The germline gives CDR1 ENHRY, CDR2 SYGVKD. This CDR3 is built from 13 residues. Trimming cost V 8 bases and J 2 bases, with 11 bases left between them. The CDR3 region is CAIQTGVTDTQYF. In nucleotides, the CDR3 is TGTGCCATCCAGACGGGGGTCACAGATACGCAGTATTTT.

The chain recombines TRBV2 with TRBJ2-5; 7 bases align to TRBD2. From germline, CDR1 is SNHLY and CDR2 FYNNEI. This CDR3 spans 14 amino acids. V lost 5 bases, J lost 3 bases, and 6 bases stayed unmatched. The DNA for the CDR3 is TGTGCCAGCAGTCGAGCGGGGAAGAAAGAGACCCAGTACTTC. This codes for CASSRAGKKETQYF.

The rearrangement joins TRBV6-5 to TRBJ1-2; the D is unclear. The V and J ends lost 6 bases and 4 bases respectively, with 12 bases between them. Per germline, CDR1 MNHEY and CDR2 SVGAGI. The CDR3 extends over 13 amino acids. The chain's CDR3 is CASRDSDFYGYTF. The CDR3 DNA reads TGTGCCAGCAGGGATAGTGACTTCTATGGCTACACCTTC.

The V gene is TRBV7-2, the J gene TRBJ2-1; no clear D. Trimming stripped 5 bases from V and 0 bases from J, with 17 bases between. This CDR3 is built from 17 residues. The germline gives CDR1 SGHTA, CDR2 FQGNSA. The CDR3 nucleotides are TGTGCCAGCAGCCCGCCCTGGGCTCAGAGCTCCTACAATGAGCAGTTCTTC. This codes for CASSPPWAQSSYNEQFF.

The rearrangement joins TRBV19 to TRBJ2-1; 8 bases align to TRBD1. Looked up from germline, CDR1 is LNHDA and CDR2 is SQIVND (reference sequence). With 5 bases clipped from V and 8 bases from J, the junction kept 11 bases outside the gene matches. The length of the CDR3 is 15 residues. The CDR3 bases are TGTGCCAGTAGTCCCGGACAGGGAAGATTGCATGAGCAGTTCTTC. Protein: CASSPGQGRLHEQFF.